Listed here are 7 T cell receptor beta chains from one sample, sequenced in a study of beta chain features in type 1 diabetes. Isolated RNA was reverse transcribed in full, so expressed TCRB transcripts were sequenced. Method: immunoSEQ multiplex PCR; TCRdb's copy keeps in-frame clones and lacks some. The table has roughly 240,000 clones, roughly 14% seen once. The sequencing input was naive CD4+ T cells from blood. The receptors derive from a woman between 35 and 50 years old in good health.

This chain joins TRBV5-6 and TRBJ1-1; D not resolved. V shed 6 bases and J shed 1 base, with 16 bases lying between them. The CDR3 covers 15 residues. Germline CDR1 is SGHDT and CDR2 is YYEEEE. In DNA, the CDR3 is TGTGCCAGCATGCGGCCCGGGGTGTCGAACACTGAAGCTTTCTTT. As protein: CASMRPGVSNTEAFF. Full variable domain (outside the CDR3, taken from reference TRBV5-6 and TRBJ1-1): DAGVTQSPTHLIKTRGQQVTLRCSPKSGHDTVSWYQQALGQGPQFIFQYYEEEERQRGNFPDRFSGHQFPNYSSELNVNALLLGDSALYLCASMRPGVSNTEAFFGQGTRLTVV.

The chain uses TRBV19 and TRBJ1-4; D might be TRBD1 (6 bases). Germline V lookup: CDR1 LNHDA, CDR2 SQIVND (reference sequence). The CDR3 consists of 14 residues. V lost 4 bases and J 4 bases, leaving 10 bases between the germline ends. The CDR3 here is CASSTDRFNEKLFF. The CDR3, as DNA: TGTGCCAGTAGTACCGACAGGTTTAATGAAAAACTGTTTTTT.

V gene TRBV12-5 combines with J gene TRBJ1-3; a weak D match, TRBD1 (6 bases). The CDR3 is made up of 14 amino acids. Trimming took 6 bases from V and 2 from J, leaving 11 bases between them. Per the germline V gene, CDR1 is LGHNT and CDR2 is FRNRAP. The CDR3 is CASGGGAPGNTIYF. In nucleotides, the CDR3 is TGTGCTAGTGGAGGGGGTGCCCCTGGAAACACCATATATTTT.

CDR3 coding DNA: TGTGCCGGGAGGACTAGCGGGAACCCCTACGAGCAGTACTTC. This gives the protein CAGRTSGNPYEQYF. This sequence joins TRBV2 and TRBJ2-7; 12 bases are shared with TRBD2. With V trimmed by 11 bases and J by 2 bases, 7 bases remained unmatched. Germline loops: CDR1 SNHLY, CDR2 FYNNEI. The CDR3 is made up of 14 amino acids.

The genes are TRBV2 and TRBJ2-7; D might be TRBD2 (5 bases). CDR3 size: 14 residues. With 7 bases removed from V and 0 bases from J, the gap between germline ends came to 13 bases. Germline CDR1 SNHLY, CDR2 FYNNEI. CDR3 sequence: CASKRDRSSYEQYF. The CDR3 DNA sequence: TGTGCCAGCAAGAGGGATAGGAGCTCCTACGAGCAGTACTTC.

This clone was seen a few times. V and J are TRBV2 and TRBJ2-1, with 7 nucleotides matching TRBD1. This CDR3 has 13 residues. The germline V gene encodes CDR1 SNHLY and CDR2 FYNNEI. Losses at the gene ends were 6 bases for V and 3 bases for J; bases not matched to a gene: 2. CDR3 nucleotide sequence: TGTGCCAGCAGGGACAGGAGCTACAATGAGCAGTTCTTC. This translates into CASRDRSYNEQFF.

V is TRBV18 and J is TRBJ2-7; maybe TRBD1 (5 bases). Deletions cut 0 bases from V and 0 bases from J, with 9 bases between. The CDR3 is made up of 15 amino acids. Looked up from germline, CDR1 is KGHSH and CDR2 is LQKENI. The CDR3 sequence: CASSPPGRSSYEQYF. The DNA of the CDR3 is TGTGCCAGCTCACCACCGGGGCGCAGCTCCTACGAGCAGTACTTC.